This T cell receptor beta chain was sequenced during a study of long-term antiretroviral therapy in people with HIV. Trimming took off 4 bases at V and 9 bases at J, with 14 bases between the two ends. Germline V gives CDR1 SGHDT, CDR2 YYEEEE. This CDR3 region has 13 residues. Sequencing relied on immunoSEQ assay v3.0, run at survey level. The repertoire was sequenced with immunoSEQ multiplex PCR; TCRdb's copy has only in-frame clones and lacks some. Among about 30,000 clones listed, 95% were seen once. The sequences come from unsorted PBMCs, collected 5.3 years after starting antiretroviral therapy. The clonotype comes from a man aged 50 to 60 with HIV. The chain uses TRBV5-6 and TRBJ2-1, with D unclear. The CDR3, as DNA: TGTGCCAGCAGCCCGTATGGGCCCGCTGAGCAGTTCTTC. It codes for CASSPYGPAEQFF.